Listed below are T cell receptor beta chains from one sample, sequenced in a study of T cells in Graves' hyperthyroidism and ophthalmopathy. A single record per CDR3 protein comes from TCRdb applying MiXCR to the multiplex PCR reads. The repertoire consists of 370,000 or so distinct CDR3 sequences, with roughly 12% occurring once and the leading ten covering about a fifth. The sequencing input was blood. The origin of the receptors is a young man with Graves' hyperthyroidism that later progressed to Graves' ophthalmopathy. Each CDR3 is given with its conserved first and last residue. D genes are given only for firm matches. Part of the rows lack a size; the others show once, few, many or a class for expanded clones.

cdr3_length: 14; d_call: -; clone_size: many; j_call: TRBJ1-1; v_call: TRBV28; cdr3_nt: TGTGCCAGCAGTCCCGGAGGTGAGAACACTGAAGCTTTCTTT; cdr3_aa: CASSPGGENTEAFF
cdr3_length: 11; d_call: -; clone_size: few; j_call: TRBJ2-7; v_call: TRBV11-1; cdr3_nt: TGTGCCAGCAGCCATTTGAGTGAGCAGTACTTC; cdr3_aa: CASSHLSEQYF
cdr3_length: 13; d_call: TRBD2; clone_size: many; j_call: TRBJ2-1; v_call: TRBV20-1; cdr3_nt: TGCAGTGACTCCGAGGGACTAGCATATGAGCAGTTCTTC; cdr3_aa: CSDSEGLAYEQFF
cdr3_length: 13; d_call: -; clone_size: -; j_call: TRBJ1-2; v_call: TRBV19; cdr3_nt: TGTGCCAGTAACGACCGGGGCCCTTATGGCTACACCTTC; cdr3_aa: CASNDRGPYGYTF
cdr3_length: 14; d_call: TRBD1; clone_size: many; j_call: TRBJ1-5; v_call: TRBV3-1; cdr3_nt: TGTGCCAGCAGCCAAAATATACAGGGGGAGCCCCAGCATTTT; cdr3_aa: CASSQNIQGEPQHF
cdr3_length: 14; d_call: -; clone_size: -; j_call: TRBJ2-5; v_call: TRBV19; cdr3_nt: TGTGCCAGTAGTATCCAGGGGCCGGGGGAGACCCAGTACTTC; cdr3_aa: CASSIQGPGETQYF
cdr3_length: 14; d_call: -; clone_size: -; j_call: TRBJ2-1; v_call: TRBV3-1; cdr3_nt: TGTGCCAGCAGCCCCCCGACGGCCCGCTTCAAGCAGTTCTTC; cdr3_aa: CASSPPTARFKQFF
cdr3_length: 16; d_call: -; clone_size: many; j_call: TRBJ2-5; v_call: TRBV9; cdr3_nt: TGTGCCAGCAGCGTAGTCTATCTGGATTACCAAGAGACCCAGTACTTC; cdr3_aa: CASSVVYLDYQETQYF
cdr3_length: 13; d_call: -; clone_size: many; j_call: TRBJ2-2; v_call: TRBV5-1; cdr3_nt: TGCGCCAGCGCTTCGGGGGTGTCCGGGGAGCTGTTTTTT; cdr3_aa: CASASGVSGELFF
cdr3_length: 16; d_call: -; clone_size: few; j_call: TRBJ1-2; v_call: TRBV9; cdr3_nt: TGTGCCAGCAGCGTAGCCGCGGGGGGGGATTACTATGGCTACACCTTC; cdr3_aa: CASSVAAGGDYYGYTF
cdr3_length: 18; d_call: -; clone_size: many; j_call: TRBJ1-6; v_call: TRBV11-2; cdr3_nt: TGTGCCAGCAGCTTCTATACCGGACAGAGCTCCTATAATTCACCCCTCCACTTT; cdr3_aa: CASSFYTGQSSYNSPLHF
cdr3_length: 15; d_call: TRBD2; clone_size: many; j_call: TRBJ2-1; v_call: TRBV3-1; cdr3_nt: TGTGCCAGCAGCGAAACTTCTAGCGGGGGGCGGGAGCAGTTCTTC; cdr3_aa: CASSETSSGGREQFF
cdr3_length: 16; d_call: TRBD1; clone_size: many; j_call: TRBJ1-2; v_call: TRBV7-9; cdr3_nt: TGTGCCAGCAGCATACGGGACAGGGAGGCTAACTATGGCTACACCTTC; cdr3_aa: CASSIRDREANYGYTF
cdr3_length: 15; d_call: TRBD1; clone_size: many; j_call: TRBJ1-1; v_call: TRBV28; cdr3_nt: TGTGCCAGCAGGGCCTGGGGCAGGGGGCTTACTGAAGCTTTCTTT; cdr3_aa: CASRAWGRGLTEAFF
cdr3_length: 13; d_call: -; clone_size: many; j_call: TRBJ1-1; v_call: TRBV12-3/TRBV12-4; cdr3_nt: TGTGCCAGCAGTTTTATTGGGAACACTGAAGCTTTCTTT; cdr3_aa: CASSFIGNTEAFF
cdr3_length: 12; d_call: TRBD1; clone_size: many; j_call: TRBJ1-1; v_call: TRBV12-3/TRBV12-4; cdr3_nt: TGTGCCAGCAGGACAGGGTTCACTGAAGCTTTCTTT; cdr3_aa: CASRTGFTEAFF
cdr3_length: 14; d_call: -; clone_size: many; j_call: TRBJ2-3; v_call: TRBV29-1; cdr3_nt: TGCAGCGCCGCGGGGCCCCTAAGCACAGATACGCAGTATTTT; cdr3_aa: CSAAGPLSTDTQYF
cdr3_length: 16; d_call: TRBD1; clone_size: -; j_call: TRBJ1-1; v_call: TRBV20-1; cdr3_nt: TGCAGTGCTAGAAAAACAGGGGGCGCCCTGAACACTGAAGCTTTCTTT; cdr3_aa: CSARKTGGALNTEAFF
cdr3_length: 14; d_call: -; clone_size: few; j_call: TRBJ1-5; v_call: TRBV7-2; cdr3_nt: TGTGCCAGCAGCTTAGGGAGGGGAACTCAGCCCCAGCATTTT; cdr3_aa: CASSLGRGTQPQHF
cdr3_length: 15; d_call: -; clone_size: -; j_call: TRBJ1-1; v_call: TRBV6-6; cdr3_nt: TGTGCCAGCAGTTACCGGGGGAGAGGGGTCGCTGAAGCTTTCTTT; cdr3_aa: CASSYRGRGVAEAFF
cdr3_length: 15; d_call: TRBD2; clone_size: many; j_call: TRBJ2-1; v_call: TRBV12-3/TRBV12-4; cdr3_nt: TGTGCCAGCAGTCAAGCGGGGGGGCCCTACAATGAGCAGTTCTTC; cdr3_aa: CASSQAGGPYNEQFF
cdr3_length: 12; d_call: -; clone_size: many; j_call: TRBJ2-5; v_call: TRBV13; cdr3_nt: TGTGCCAGCAGCCCACCCCGGGGCACCCAGTACTTC; cdr3_aa: CASSPPRGTQYF
cdr3_length: 13; d_call: TRBD1; clone_size: few; j_call: TRBJ1-2; v_call: TRBV18; cdr3_nt: TGTGCCAGCTCACAGGACAGGACCTATGGCTACACCTTC; cdr3_aa: CASSQDRTYGYTF
cdr3_length: 14; d_call: -; clone_size: many; j_call: TRBJ1-1; v_call: TRBV11-2; cdr3_nt: TGTGCCAGCAGCTTAAGGCAGGGGTTCACTGAAGCTTTCTTT; cdr3_aa: CASSLRQGFTEAFF
cdr3_length: 16; d_call: -; clone_size: many; j_call: TRBJ2-2; v_call: TRBV27; cdr3_nt: TGTGCCAGCAGCCACAAGGGCCCTACTGGCCCCGGGGAGCTGTTTTTT; cdr3_aa: CASSHKGPTGPGELFF
cdr3_length: 17; d_call: TRBD1; clone_size: few; j_call: TRBJ1-2; v_call: TRBV5-4; cdr3_nt: TGTGCCAGCAGCTCCGGGGACAGGGTATTGATAAGCTATGGCTACACCTTC; cdr3_aa: CASSSGDRVLISYGYTF